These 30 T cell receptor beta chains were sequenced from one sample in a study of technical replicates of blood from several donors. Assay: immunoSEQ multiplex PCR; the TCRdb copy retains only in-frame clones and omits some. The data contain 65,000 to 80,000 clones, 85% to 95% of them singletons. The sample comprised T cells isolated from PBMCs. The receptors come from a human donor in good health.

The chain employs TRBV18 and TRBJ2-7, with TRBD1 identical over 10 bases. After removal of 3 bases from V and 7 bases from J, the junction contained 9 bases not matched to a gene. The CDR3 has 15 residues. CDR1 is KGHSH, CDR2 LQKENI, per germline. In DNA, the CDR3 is TGTGCCAGCTCACCGCCGGGACAGGGGATTTCTGAGCAGTACTTC. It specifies CASSPPGQGISEQYF. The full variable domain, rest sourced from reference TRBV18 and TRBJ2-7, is NAGVMQNPRHLVRRRGQEARLRCSPMKGHSHVYWYRQLPEEGLKFMVYLQKENIIDESGMPKERFSAEFPKEGPSILRIQQVVRGDSAAYFCASSPPGQGISEQYFGPGTRLTVT.

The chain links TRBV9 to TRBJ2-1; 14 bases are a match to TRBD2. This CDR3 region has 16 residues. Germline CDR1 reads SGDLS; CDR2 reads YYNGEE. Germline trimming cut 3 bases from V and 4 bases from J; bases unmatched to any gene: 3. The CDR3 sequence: CASSGLAGGIYNEQFF. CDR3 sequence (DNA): TGTGCCAGCAGCGGACTAGCGGGAGGGATTTACAATGAGCAGTTCTTC.

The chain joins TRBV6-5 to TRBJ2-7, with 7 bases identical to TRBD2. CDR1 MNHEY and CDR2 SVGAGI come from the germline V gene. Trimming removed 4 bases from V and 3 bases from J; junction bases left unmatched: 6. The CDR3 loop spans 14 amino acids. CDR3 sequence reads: CASSWVSGGYEQYF. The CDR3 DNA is TGTGCCAGCAGTTGGGTATCGGGGGGCTACGAGCAGTACTTC.

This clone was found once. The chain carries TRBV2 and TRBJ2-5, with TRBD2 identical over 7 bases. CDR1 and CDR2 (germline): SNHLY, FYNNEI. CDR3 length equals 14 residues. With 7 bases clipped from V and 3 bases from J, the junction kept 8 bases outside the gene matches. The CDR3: CASTFPGGKETQYF. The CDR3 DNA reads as TGTGCCAGCACCTTCCCGGGAGGCAAAGAGACCCAGTACTTC.

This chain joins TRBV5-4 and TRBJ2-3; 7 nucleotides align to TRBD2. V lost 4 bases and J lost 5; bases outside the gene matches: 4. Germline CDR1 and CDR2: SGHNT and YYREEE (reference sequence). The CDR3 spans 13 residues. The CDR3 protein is CASSPERGDTQYF. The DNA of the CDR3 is TGTGCCAGCAGCCCCGAGCGGGGAGATACGCAGTATTTT.

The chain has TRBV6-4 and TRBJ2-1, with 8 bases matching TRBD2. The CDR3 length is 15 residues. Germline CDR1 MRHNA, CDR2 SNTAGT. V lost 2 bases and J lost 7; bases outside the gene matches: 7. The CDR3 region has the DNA TGTGCCAGCAGTGACGACCAGCGGGAGTTAAATGAGCAGTTCTTC. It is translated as CASSDDQRELNEQFF.

The CDR3 bases are TGTGCCAGCAGCCCAGCCTCGGGGGTCAGGTTGAACACCGGGGAGCTGTTTTTT. Protein sequence: CASSPASGVRLNTGELFF. The chain employs TRBV9 and TRBJ2-2, with D perhaps matching TRBD2 (6 bases). From germline, CDR1 is SGDLS and CDR2 YYNGEE. This CDR3 has 18 residues. V lost 4 bases, J lost 1 base, and 20 bases lay in between.

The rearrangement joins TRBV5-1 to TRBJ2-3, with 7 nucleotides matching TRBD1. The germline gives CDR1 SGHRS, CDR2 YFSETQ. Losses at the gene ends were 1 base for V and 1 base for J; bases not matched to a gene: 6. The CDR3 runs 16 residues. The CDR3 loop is CASSLNRGLRTDTQYF. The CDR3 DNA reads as TGCGCCAGCAGCTTGAACAGGGGCCTTCGCACAGATACGCAGTATTTT.

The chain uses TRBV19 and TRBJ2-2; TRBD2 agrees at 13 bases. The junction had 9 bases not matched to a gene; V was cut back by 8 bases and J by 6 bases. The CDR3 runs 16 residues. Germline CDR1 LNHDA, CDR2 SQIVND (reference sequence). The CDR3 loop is CASCGLAGVSPGELFF. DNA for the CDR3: TGTGCCAGTTGTGGACTAGCGGGAGTAAGTCCCGGGGAGCTGTTTTTT.

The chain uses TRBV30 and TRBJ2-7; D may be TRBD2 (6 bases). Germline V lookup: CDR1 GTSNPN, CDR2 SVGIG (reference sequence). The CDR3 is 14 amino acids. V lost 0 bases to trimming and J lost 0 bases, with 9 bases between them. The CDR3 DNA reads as TGTGCCTGGAGTGTGAAGCGGGCCTCCTACGAGCAGTACTTC. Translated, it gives CAWSVKRASYEQYF.

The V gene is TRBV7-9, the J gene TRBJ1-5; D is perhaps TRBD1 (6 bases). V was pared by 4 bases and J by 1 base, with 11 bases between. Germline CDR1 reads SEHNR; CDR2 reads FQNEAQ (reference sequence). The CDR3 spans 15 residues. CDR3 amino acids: CASSSNRESNQPQHF. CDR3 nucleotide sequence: TGTGCCAGCAGCTCTAACAGGGAAAGCAATCAGCCCCAGCATTTT.

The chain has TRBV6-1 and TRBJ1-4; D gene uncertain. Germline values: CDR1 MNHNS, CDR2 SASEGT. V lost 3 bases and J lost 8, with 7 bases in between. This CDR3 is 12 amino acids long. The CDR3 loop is CASSDMSEKLFF. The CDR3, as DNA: TGTGCCAGCAGTGATATGTCGGAAAAACTGTTTTTT.

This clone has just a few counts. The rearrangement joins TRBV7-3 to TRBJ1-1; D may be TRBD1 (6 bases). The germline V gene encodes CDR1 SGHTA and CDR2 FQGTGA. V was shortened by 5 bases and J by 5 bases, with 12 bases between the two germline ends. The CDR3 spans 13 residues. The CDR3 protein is CASSLTGKTEAFF. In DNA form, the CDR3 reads TGTGCCAGCAGCCTTACAGGGAAAACTGAAGCTTTCTTT. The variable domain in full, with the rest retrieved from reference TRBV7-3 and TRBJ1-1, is GAGVSQTPSNKVTEKGKYVELRCDPISGHTALYWYRQSLGQGPEFLIYFQGTGAADDSGLPNDRFFAVRPEGSVSTLKIQRTERGDSAVYLCASSLTGKTEAFFGQGTRLTVV.

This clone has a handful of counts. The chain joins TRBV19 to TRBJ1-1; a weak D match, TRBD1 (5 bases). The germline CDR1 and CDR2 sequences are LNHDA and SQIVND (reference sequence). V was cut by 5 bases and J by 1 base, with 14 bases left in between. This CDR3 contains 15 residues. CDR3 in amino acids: CASSEHRTGNTEAFF. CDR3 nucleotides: TGTGCCAGTAGTGAACATAGAACAGGGAACACTGAAGCTTTCTTT.

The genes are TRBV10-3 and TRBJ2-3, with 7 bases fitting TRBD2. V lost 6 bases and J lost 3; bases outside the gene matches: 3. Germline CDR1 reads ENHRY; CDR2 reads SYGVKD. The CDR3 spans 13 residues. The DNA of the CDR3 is TGTGCCATCAGGACTAGCAATACAGATACGCAGTATTTT. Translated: CAIRTSNTDTQYF.

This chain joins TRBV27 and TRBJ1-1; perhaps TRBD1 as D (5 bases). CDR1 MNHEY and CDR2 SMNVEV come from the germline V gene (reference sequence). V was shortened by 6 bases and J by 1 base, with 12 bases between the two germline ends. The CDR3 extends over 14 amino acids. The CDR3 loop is CASSTNGANTEAFF. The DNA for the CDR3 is TGTGCCAGCAGCACTAATGGGGCGAACACTGAAGCTTTCTTT.

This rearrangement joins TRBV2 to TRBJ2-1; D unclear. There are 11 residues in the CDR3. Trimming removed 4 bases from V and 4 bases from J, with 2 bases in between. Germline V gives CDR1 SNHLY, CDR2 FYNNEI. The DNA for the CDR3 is TGTGCCAGCAGTGTATACAATGAGCAGTTCTTC. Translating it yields CASSVYNEQFF.

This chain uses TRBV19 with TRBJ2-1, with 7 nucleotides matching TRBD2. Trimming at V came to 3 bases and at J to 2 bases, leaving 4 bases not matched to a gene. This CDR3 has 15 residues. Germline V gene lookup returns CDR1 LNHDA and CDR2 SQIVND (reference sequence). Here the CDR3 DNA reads TGTGCCAGTAGTATGGGGGGAGGGCCCTACAATGAGCAGTTCTTC. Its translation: CASSMGGGPYNEQFF.

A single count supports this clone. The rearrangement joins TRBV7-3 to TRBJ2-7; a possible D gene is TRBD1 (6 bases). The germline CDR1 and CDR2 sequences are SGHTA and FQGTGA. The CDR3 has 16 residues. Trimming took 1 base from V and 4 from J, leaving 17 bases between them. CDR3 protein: CASSLSPSTGGYEQYF. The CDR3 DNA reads TGTGCCAGCAGCTTAAGCCCCTCGACAGGAGGTTACGAGCAGTACTTC.

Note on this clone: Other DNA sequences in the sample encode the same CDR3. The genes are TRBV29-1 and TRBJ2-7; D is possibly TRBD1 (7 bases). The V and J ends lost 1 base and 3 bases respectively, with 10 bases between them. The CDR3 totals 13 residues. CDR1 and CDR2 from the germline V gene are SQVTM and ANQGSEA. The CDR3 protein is CSVEGQGGYEQYF. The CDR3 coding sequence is TGCAGCGTTGAAGGACAGGGAGGCTACGAGCAGTACTTC.

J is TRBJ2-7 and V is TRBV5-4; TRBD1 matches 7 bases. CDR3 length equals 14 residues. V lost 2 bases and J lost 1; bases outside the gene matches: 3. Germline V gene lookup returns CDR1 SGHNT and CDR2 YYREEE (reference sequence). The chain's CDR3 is CASSLQGYSYEQYF. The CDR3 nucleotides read TGTGCCAGCAGCTTACAGGGGTATTCCTACGAGCAGTACTTC. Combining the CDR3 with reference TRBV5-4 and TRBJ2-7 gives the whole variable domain ETGVTQSPTHLIKTRGQQVTLRCSSQSGHNTVSWYQQALGQGPQFIFQYYREEENGRGNFPPRFSGLQFPNYSSELNVNALELDDSALYLCASSLQGYSYEQYFGPGTRLTVT.

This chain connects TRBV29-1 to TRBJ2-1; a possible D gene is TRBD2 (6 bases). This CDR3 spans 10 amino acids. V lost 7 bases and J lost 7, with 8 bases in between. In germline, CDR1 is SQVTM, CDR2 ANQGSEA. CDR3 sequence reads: CSAGGNEQFF. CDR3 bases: TGCAGCGCCGGGGGTAATGAGCAGTTCTTC.

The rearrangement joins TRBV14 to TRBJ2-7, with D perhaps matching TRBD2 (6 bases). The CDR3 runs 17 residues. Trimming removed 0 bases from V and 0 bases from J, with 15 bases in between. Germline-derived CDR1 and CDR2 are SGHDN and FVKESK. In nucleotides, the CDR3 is TGTGCCAGCAGCCAAGATACTAGCTTTCAAGACTCCTACGAGCAGTACTTC. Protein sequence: CASSQDTSFQDSYEQYF.

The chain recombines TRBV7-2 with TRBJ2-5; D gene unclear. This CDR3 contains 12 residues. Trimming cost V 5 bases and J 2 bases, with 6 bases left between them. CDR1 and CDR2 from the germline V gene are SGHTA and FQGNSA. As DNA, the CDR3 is TGTGCCAGCAGCCCAACTCAAGAGACCCAGTACTTC. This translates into CASSPTQETQYF.

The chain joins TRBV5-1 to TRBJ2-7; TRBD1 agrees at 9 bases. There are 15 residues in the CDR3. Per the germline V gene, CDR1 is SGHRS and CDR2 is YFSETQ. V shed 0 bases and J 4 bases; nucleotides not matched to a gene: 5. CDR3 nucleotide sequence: TGCGCCAGCAGCTTGGAAGGGACAGGGATTTACGAGCAGTACTTC. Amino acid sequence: CASSLEGTGIYEQYF.

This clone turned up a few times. The CDR3 here is CASRTGGTYGYTF. CDR3 nucleotide sequence: TGTGCCAGCAGGACAGGGGGTACCTATGGCTACACCTTC. The gene calls are TRBV5-4 and TRBJ1-2, with 9 bases identical to TRBD1. This CDR3 is built from 13 residues. From germline, CDR1 is SGHNT and CDR2 YYREEE (reference sequence). J lost 4 bases, V lost 5 bases, and 3 bases had no gene match.

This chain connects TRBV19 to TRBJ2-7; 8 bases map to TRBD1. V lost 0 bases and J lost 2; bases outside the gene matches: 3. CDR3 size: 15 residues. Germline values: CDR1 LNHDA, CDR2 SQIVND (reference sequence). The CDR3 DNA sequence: TGTGCCAGTAGTATAGACCCGACAGGGGCCTACGAGCAGTACTTC. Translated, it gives CASSIDPTGAYEQYF.

The CDR3 nucleotides are TGTGCCACCAGCTCTTCGGACTTCGCCCCGAACACCGGGGAGCTGTTTTTT. It codes for CATSSSDFAPNTGELFF. The chain employs TRBV15 and TRBJ2-2; maybe TRBD2 (5 bases). Between the trimmed V and J ends, which lost 5 bases and 0 bases, there was a span of 16 bases. Germline CDR1 reads LNHNV; CDR2 reads YYDKDF (reference sequence). CDR3 size: 17 residues. The variable domain in full, with the rest retrieved from reference TRBV15 and TRBJ2-2, is DAMVIQNPRYQVTQFGKPVTLSCSQTLNHNVMYWYQQKSSQAPKLLFHYYDKDFNNEADTPDNFQSRRPNTSFCFLDIRSPGLGDTAMYLCATSSSDFAPNTGELFFGEGSRLTVL.

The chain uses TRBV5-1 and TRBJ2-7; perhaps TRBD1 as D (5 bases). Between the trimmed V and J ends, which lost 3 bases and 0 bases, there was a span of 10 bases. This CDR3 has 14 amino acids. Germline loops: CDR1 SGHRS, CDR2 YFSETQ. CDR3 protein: CASSWQGSSYEQYF. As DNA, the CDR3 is TGCGCCAGCAGCTGGCAGGGAAGCTCCTACGAGCAGTACTTC. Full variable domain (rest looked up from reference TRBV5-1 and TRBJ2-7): KAGVTQTPRYLIKTRGQQVTLSCSPISGHRSVSWYQQTPGQGLQFLFEYFSETQRNKGNFPGRFSGRQFSNSRSEMNVSTLELGDSALYLCASSWQGSSYEQYFGPGTRLTVT.

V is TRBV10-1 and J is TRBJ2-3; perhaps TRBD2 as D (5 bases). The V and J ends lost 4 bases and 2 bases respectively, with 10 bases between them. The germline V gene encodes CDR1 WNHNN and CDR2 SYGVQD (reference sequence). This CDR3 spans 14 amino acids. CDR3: CASSVEGFTDTQYF. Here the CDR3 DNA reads TGCGCCAGCAGTGTCGAGGGTTTCACAGATACGCAGTATTTT.